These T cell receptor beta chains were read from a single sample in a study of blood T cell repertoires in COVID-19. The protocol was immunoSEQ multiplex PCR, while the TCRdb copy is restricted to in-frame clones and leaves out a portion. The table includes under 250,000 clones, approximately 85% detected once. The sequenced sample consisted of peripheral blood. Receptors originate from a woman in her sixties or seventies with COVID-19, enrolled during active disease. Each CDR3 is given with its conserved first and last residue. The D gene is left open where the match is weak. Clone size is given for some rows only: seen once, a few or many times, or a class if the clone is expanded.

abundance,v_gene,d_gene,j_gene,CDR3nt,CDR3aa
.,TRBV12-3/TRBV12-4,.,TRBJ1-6,TGTGCCAGCAGTTTGGACAGTAGTTCACCCCTCCACTTT,CASSLDSSSPLHF
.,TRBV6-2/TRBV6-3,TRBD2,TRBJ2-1,TGTGCCAGCAGTTTTACTCCCGGCGGGAGGTCCTACAATGAGCAGTTCTTC,CASSFTPGGRSYNEQFF
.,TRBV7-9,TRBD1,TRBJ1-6,TGTGCCAGCAGCTTTCAGACCGGACAGGATAATTCACCCCTCCACTTT,CASSFQTGQDNSPLHF
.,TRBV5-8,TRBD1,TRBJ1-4,TGTGCCAGCAGCTTCGGACAGGGATTAACTAATGAAAAACTGTTTTTT,CASSFGQGLTNEKLFF
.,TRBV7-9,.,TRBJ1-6,TGTGCCAGCAGCTCCGACCTGGCGGTTTCACCCCTCCACTTT,CASSSDLAVSPLHF
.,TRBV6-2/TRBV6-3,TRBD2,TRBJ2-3,TGTGCCAGCAGTACGAGCGGGGGGCCCGCAGATACGCAGTATTTT,CASSTSGGPADTQYF
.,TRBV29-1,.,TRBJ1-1,TGCAGCGTCGAGCGGCAGATGGGGACTGAAGCTTTCTTT,CSVERQMGTEAFF
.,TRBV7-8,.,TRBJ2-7,TGTGCCAGCAGCTTAGATAGAGTCTATAACTACGAGCAGTACTTC,CASSLDRVYNYEQYF
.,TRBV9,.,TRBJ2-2,TGTGCCAGCAGTCCCTTCTACCCTGCTTACACCGGGGAGCTGTTTTTT,CASSPFYPAYTGELFF
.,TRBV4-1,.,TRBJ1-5,TGCGCCAGCAGCCAACTATGGAGGGGCCGGAATCAGCCCCAGCATTTT,CASSQLWRGRNQPQHF
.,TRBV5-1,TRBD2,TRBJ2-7,TGCGCCAGCAGCTTGGAGCTAGCGGGCCACTACGAGCAGTACTTC,CASSLELAGHYEQYF
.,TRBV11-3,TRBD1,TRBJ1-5,TGTGCCAGCAGCTTGACAGGGGCCCGGACAAATCAGCCCCAGCATTTT,CASSLTGARTNQPQHF
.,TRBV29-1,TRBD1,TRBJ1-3,TGCAGCGTCCAGGACAGGGGTTCCACTGGAAACACCATATATTTT,CSVQDRGSTGNTIYF
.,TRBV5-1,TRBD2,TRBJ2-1,TGCGCCAGCAGCTTGATAGCGGGCTACAATGAGCAGTTCTTC,CASSLIAGYNEQFF
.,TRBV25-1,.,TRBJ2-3,TGTGCCAGCAGTTCGGGCGCAGGGCCTACAGATACGCAGTATTTT,CASSSGAGPTDTQYF
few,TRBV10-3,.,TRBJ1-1,TGTGCCATCAGTGAGGGCAGGGGTAGGGAGAACACTGAAGCTTTCTTT,CAISEGRGRENTEAFF
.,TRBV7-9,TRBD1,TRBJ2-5,TGTGCCAGCAGCGCGGGACAGGTCTCGGAGACCCAGTACTTC,CASSAGQVSETQYF
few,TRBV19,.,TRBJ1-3,TGTGCCAGTAGTATTTGGAGCTCTGGAAACACCATATATTTT,CASSIWSSGNTIYF
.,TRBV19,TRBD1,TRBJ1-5,TGTGCCAGTAGTATAGGAGGGGGCTTCAATCAGCCCCAGCATTTT,CASSIGGGFNQPQHF
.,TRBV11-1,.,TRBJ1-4,TGTGCCAGCAGCTTACGACAGGATAATGAAAAACTGTTTTTT,CASSLRQDNEKLFF
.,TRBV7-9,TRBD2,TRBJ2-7,TGTGCCAGCAGCTCGCGGGAGACCTACGAGCAGTACTTC,CASSSRETYEQYF
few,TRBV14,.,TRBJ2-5,TGTGCCAGCAGCCCCGGGAGCTTCGGAGAGACCCAGTACTTC,CASSPGSFGETQYF
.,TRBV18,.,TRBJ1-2,TGTGCCAGCTCACCAATGGGACGCCCTTGGGGGCTTGGCTACACCTTC,CASSPMGRPWGLGYTF
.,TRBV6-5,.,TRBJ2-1,TGTGCCAGCAGTTACTCCGGGACACCCAACAATGAGCAGTTCTTC,CASSYSGTPNNEQFF
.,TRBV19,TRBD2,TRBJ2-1,TGTGCCAGTAGTAAACTAGCGGGGGCCAGCAATGAGCAGTTCTTC,CASSKLAGASNEQFF
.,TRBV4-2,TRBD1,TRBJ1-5,TGTGCCAGCAGCCAGGACAGGGGGGTTTCTCAGCCCCAGCATTTT,CASSQDRGVSQPQHF
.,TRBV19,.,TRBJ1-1,TGTGCCAGTGGCGGCTCCCCTGAAGCTTTCTTT,CASGGSPEAFF
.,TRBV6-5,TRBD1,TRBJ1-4,TGTGCCAGCAGCAGGGACAGGGGTGAAAAACTGTTTTTT,CASSRDRGEKLFF
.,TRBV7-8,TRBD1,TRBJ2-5,TGTGCCAGCAGCTTACGGACAGGGGAGACCCAGTACTTC,CASSLRTGETQYF
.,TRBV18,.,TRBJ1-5,TGTGCCAGCTCAGAACAGGATTTCGGTCAGCCCCAGCATTTT,CASSEQDFGQPQHF
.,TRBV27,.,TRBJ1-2,TGTGCCAGCAGCAGCCTGAGCGTTCCTTATGGCTACACCTTC,CASSSLSVPYGYTF
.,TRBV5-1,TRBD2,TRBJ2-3,TGCGCCAGCCGGACTAGCGGGGGAACAGATACGCAGTATTTT,CASRTSGGTDTQYF
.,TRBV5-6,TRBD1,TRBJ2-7,TGTGCCAGCAGCCCCGGGACAGAGCTCGAGCAGTACTTC,CASSPGTELEQYF
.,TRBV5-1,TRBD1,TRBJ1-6,TGCGCCAGCAGCTTGGCAGGGGGCGGGTCACCCCTCCACTTT,CASSLAGGGSPLHF
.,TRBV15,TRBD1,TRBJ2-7,TGTGCCACCAGCAGAGATCAGGCGGGGACAGGGACCTACGAGCAGTACTTC,CATSRDQAGTGTYEQYF
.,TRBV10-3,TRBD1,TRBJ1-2,TGTGCCATCAGTATGCAACAGGGGGCATATGGCTACACCTTC,CAISMQQGAYGYTF
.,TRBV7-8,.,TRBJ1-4,TGTGCCAGCAGCTTAGTTGACAGAAATGAAAAACTGTTTTTT,CASSLVDRNEKLFF
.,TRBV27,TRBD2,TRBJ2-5,TGTGCCAGCAGTGCTAGCGGGGGAGAGACCCAGTACTTC,CASSASGGETQYF
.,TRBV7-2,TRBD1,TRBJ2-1,TGTGCCAGCAGCTCCGGGACAGGCTCCTACAATGAGCAGTTCTTC,CASSSGTGSYNEQFF
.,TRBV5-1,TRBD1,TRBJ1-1,TGCGCCAGCAGCACTGGACAGGGGGGAGACACTGAAGCTTTCTTT,CASSTGQGGDTEAFF
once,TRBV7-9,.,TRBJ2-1,TGTGCCAGCAGCCCCGGGGCGGGGAGAGGTGAGCAGTTCTTC,CASSPGAGRGEQFF
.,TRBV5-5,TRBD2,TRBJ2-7,TGTGCCAGCAGCTTGTTGCTAGCGGCTTACGAGCAGTACTTC,CASSLLLAAYEQYF
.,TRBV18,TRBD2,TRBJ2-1,TGTGCCAGCTCACTACGGGAGGACTATCACAATGAGCAGTTCTTC,CASSLREDYHNEQFF
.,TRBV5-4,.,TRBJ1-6,TGTGCCAGCAGCTTGGCCGGGTCAGTTAATTCACCCCTCCACTTT,CASSLAGSVNSPLHF
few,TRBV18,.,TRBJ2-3,TGTGCCAGCTTAGGAGGACTGGAAGATACGCAGTATTTT,CASLGGLEDTQYF
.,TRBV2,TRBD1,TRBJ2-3,TGTGCCAGCAGCGTAGGGACAGGGTCAGGGGATACGCAGTATTTT,CASSVGTGSGDTQYF
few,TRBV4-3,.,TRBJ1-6,TGCGCCAGCAGCCAAGATGTGCGGAATTCACCCCTCCACTTT,CASSQDVRNSPLHF
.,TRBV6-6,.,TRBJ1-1,TGTGCCAGCAGCTTGGACAGCCGCTTAGGGAACACTGAAGCTTTCTTT,CASSLDSRLGNTEAFF
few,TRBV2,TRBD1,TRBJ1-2,TGTGCCAGTAGACAGGGACGGGAACCTAACTATGGCTACACCTTC,CASRQGREPNYGYTF
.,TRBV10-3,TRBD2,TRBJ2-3,TGTGCCATCAGTCCGCGGGGGACGGTTAGCACAGATACGCAGTATTTT,CAISPRGTVSTDTQYF
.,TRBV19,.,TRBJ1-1,TGTGCCAGTAGTATACAGGGTACCGGCACTGAAGCTTTCTTT,CASSIQGTGTEAFF
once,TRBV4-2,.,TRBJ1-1,TGTGCCAGCAGCCAACAGACAGCCCAGAAGAAAGCTTTCTTT,CASSQQTAQKKAFF
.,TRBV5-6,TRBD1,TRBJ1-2,TGTGCCAGCAGCCCGGGACAGGGGTCCTATGGCTACACCTTC,CASSPGQGSYGYTF
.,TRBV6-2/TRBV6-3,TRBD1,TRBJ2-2,TGTGCCAGCAGTTACTTTGGGACAGGGGGCCCCGGGGAGCTGTTTTTT,CASSYFGTGGPGELFF
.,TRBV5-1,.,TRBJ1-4,TGCGCCAGCAGCTTCCAGGGAAATGATGAAAAACTGTTTTTT,CASSFQGNDEKLFF